A single sample is the source of the 31 T cell receptor beta chains below, sequenced in a study of circulating and synovial CD4+ cells in juvenile arthritis. The protocol was immunoSEQ multiplex PCR, while the TCRdb copy is restricted to in-frame clones and leaves out a portion. The table lists about 32,000 clones, nearly 95% of them singletons, with about 0.68% in the top ten. The sequenced sample was CD4+ T cells from blood. Receptors were obtained from a human donor with juvenile idiopathic arthritis.

The J gene is TRBJ2-7, the V gene TRBV19; TRBD2 aligns across 13 bases. The germline gives CDR1 LNHDA, CDR2 SQIVND (reference sequence). V shed 3 bases and J 6 bases; nucleotides not matched to a gene: 17. The CDR3 spans 19 residues. CDR3 nucleotides: TGTGCCAGTAGTATGGGACTAGCGGGATCGAACAACGGGGGATCCGAGCAGTACTTC. As protein: CASSMGLAGSNNGGSEQYF.

The CDR3, as DNA: TGTGCCAGCAGCTTGGGTGGGACTAGCGGCTACGAGCAGTACTTC. Its translation: CASSLGGTSGYEQYF. V and J are TRBV5-4 and TRBJ2-7, with 11 positions matching TRBD2. Germline V gene data show CDR1 as SGHNT and CDR2 as YYREEE (reference sequence). After removal of 0 bases from V and 3 bases from J, the junction contained 2 bases not matched to a gene. The CDR3 loop spans 15 amino acids.

The genes are TRBV2 and TRBJ2-5, with D perhaps TRBD1 (6 bases). The DNA end favors TRBJ2-7, so the J call may be wrong. The CDR3 extends over 13 amino acids. Germline loops: CDR1 SNHLY, CDR2 FYNNEI. The CDR3 DNA sequence: TGTGCCAGCAGCCTCGGGACAACCTACGAGCAGTACTTC. Its protein is CASSLGTTYEQYF.

The chain's CDR3 is CASPKGVSGCKETQYF. The CDR3 nucleotides read TGTGCCAGCCCCAAGGGGGTTAGCGGGTGCAAGGAGACCCAGTACTTC. V gene TRBV14 combines with J gene TRBJ2-5, with TRBD2 as a possible D gene (7 bases). The CDR3 covers 16 residues. V was shortened by 8 bases and J by 5 bases, with 24 bases between the two germline ends. Germline CDR1 SGHDN, CDR2 FVKESK.

The DNA of the CDR3 is TGTGCCAGCAGCCTTGGGGGGGCCGGGCAAGAGACCCAGTACTTC. This sequence encodes CASSLGGAGQETQYF. The chain carries TRBV9 and TRBJ2-5, with a tentative D call TRBD2 (7 bases). V lost 4 bases, J lost 2 bases, and 15 bases lay in between. In germline, CDR1 is SGDLS, CDR2 YYNGEE. The CDR3 has 15 amino acids.

This clone was recorded once. The junction shows a germline mismatch at one end, possibly a read error. This same CDR3 is encoded by further DNA sequences in the sample. The V and J genes are TRBV7-7 and TRBJ2-7; 10 bases agree with TRBD2. The CDR3 runs to 15 residues. Germline V CDR1 and CDR2: SSHAT, FNYEAQ (reference sequence). CDR3 sequence (DNA): TGTGCTAGCAGCTTAGCAGCGGGAGGGCCCTACGAGCAGTACTTC. This sequence encodes CASSLAAGGPYEQYF.

The V call is TRBV6-5, the J call TRBJ2-7; 7 positions match TRBD2. This CDR3 spans 13 amino acids. V trimming: 4 bases; J trimming: 2 bases; junction bases outside the gene matches: 2. From germline, CDR1 is MNHEY and CDR2 SVGAGI. DNA of the CDR3: TGTGCCAGCAGTTCTAGCGGACCCTACGAGCAGTACTTC. Its protein product is CASSSSGPYEQYF.

The chain joins TRBV29-1 to TRBJ2-1, with 9 bases matching TRBD2. The junction had 14 bases not matched to a gene; V was cut back by 4 bases and J by 7 bases. CDR3 length equals 16 residues. Germline V lookup: CDR1 SQVTM, CDR2 ANQGSEA. CDR3 region: CSVADPPSGVRNEQFF. The CDR3 DNA is TGCAGCGTTGCAGATCCTCCTAGCGGGGTCAGGAATGAGCAGTTCTTC.

The V call is TRBV5-4, the J call TRBJ2-1, with D unresolved. This CDR3 contains 15 residues. V was shortened by 1 base and J by 2 bases, with 10 bases between the two germline ends. Germline-derived CDR1 and CDR2 are SGHNT and YYREEE (reference sequence). CDR3 sequence (DNA): TGTGCCAGCAGCTTGAGCGCGGATACCTACAATGAGCAGTTCTTC. Protein sequence: CASSLSADTYNEQFF.

CDR3 sequence: CASSGGRNYEQYF. CDR3 nucleotide sequence: TGTGCCAGCAGTGGGGGGAGGAACTACGAGCAGTACTTC. The V and J genes are TRBV6-1 and TRBJ2-7; a weak D match, TRBD2 (6 bases). The germline CDR1 and CDR2 sequences are MNHNS and SASEGT. Deletions cut 4 bases from V and 3 bases from J, with 10 bases between. There are 13 residues in the CDR3.

The chain links TRBV6-6 to TRBJ2-7, with 8 positions matching TRBD1. Unmatched junction bases numbered 8, after V lost 4 bases and J lost 3 bases. CDR3 size: 15 residues. Germline assignment: CDR1 MNHNY and CDR2 SVGAGI (reference sequence). As DNA, the CDR3 is TGTGCCAGCAGTTCTCCGGACAGGGACTTCTACGAGCAGTACTTC. It yields the protein CASSSPDRDFYEQYF.

This clone was detected only a few times. CDR3 amino acids: CASSLAVGRGNTIYF. DNA of the CDR3: TGTGCCAGCAGCTTAGCGGTGGGGAGGGGAAACACCATATATTTT. J is TRBJ1-3 and V is TRBV7-8; D not resolved. CDR1 and CDR2 (germline): SGHVS, FQNEAQ. The CDR3 is made up of 15 amino acids. The V gene lost 0 bases and the J gene lost 4 bases, with 10 bases spanning the gap.

The chain is built from TRBV7-9 and TRBJ2-7; D is possibly TRBD2 (5 bases). Between the trimmed V and J ends, which lost 1 base and 3 bases, there was a span of 10 bases. The CDR3 consists of 14 residues. Per germline, CDR1 SEHNR and CDR2 FQNEAQ (reference sequence). The CDR3 protein is CASSLGFTSYEQYF. The CDR3, as DNA: TGTGCCAGCAGCTTAGGTTTTACTAGCTACGAGCAGTACTTC.

The gene calls are TRBV11-1 and TRBJ2-2; 9 bases match TRBD1. The CDR3 runs 17 residues. Germline loops: CDR1 SGHAT, CDR2 FQDESV (reference sequence). V shed 6 bases, J shed 5 bases, and the junction held 13 bases outside the gene matches. The CDR3 reads CASSHPPGQGYTGELFF. In DNA, the CDR3 is TGTGCCAGCAGTCACCCGCCGGGACAGGGTTATACCGGGGAGCTGTTTTTT.

The chain combines TRBV7-9 with TRBJ2-3, with 11 bases matching TRBD2. The CDR3 runs to 16 residues. The germline gives CDR1 SEHNR, CDR2 FQNEAQ (reference sequence). The J segment lost 6 bases and the V segment lost 5 bases, leaving 10 bases of the junction unmatched. CDR3 nucleotide sequence: TGTGCCAGCAGCATACCACTAGCGGGAGTTCAGGATACGCAGTATTTT. It specifies CASSIPLAGVQDTQYF.

The chain uses TRBV19 and TRBJ2-7; 11 nucleotides match TRBD1. Germline assignment: CDR1 LNHDA and CDR2 SQIVND (reference sequence). There are 13 residues in the CDR3. The junction had 7 bases not matched to a gene; V was cut back by 8 bases and J by 7 bases. The CDR3 bases are TGTGCCAGTGGACCGGACAGGGGGCGTGAGCAGTACTTC. Protein: CASGPDRGREQYF.

A note on this clone: At one of its ends the junction is not consistent with the germline gene, which may arise from a read error. V is TRBV6-5 and J is TRBJ2-3; TRBD2 might be the D (6 bases). CDR3 size: 14 residues. Germline V gene lookup returns CDR1 MNHEY and CDR2 SVGAGI. Here the CDR3 reads CASSGRGNTDAQYF. CDR3 sequence (DNA): TGTGCCAGCAGTGGCCGGGGGAATACAGATGCGCAGTATTTT.

The CDR3 DNA reads as TGTGCCAGCAGCCAGGGGGGCGGGGGGTCCCAAGAGACCCAGTACTTC. It encodes CASSQGGGGSQETQYF. This chain connects TRBV4-2 to TRBJ2-5; 8 bases fit TRBD2. The CDR3 has 16 amino acids. V lost 3 bases to trimming and J lost 1 base; unmatched junction nucleotides: 7. CDR1 is LGHNA, CDR2 YNFKEQ, per germline.

V gene TRBV5-1 combines with J gene TRBJ2-3; 11 bases are shared with TRBD1. Germline CDR1 SGHRS, CDR2 YFSETQ. The CDR3 length is 16 residues. Losses at the gene ends were 0 bases for V and 3 bases for J; bases not matched to a gene: 3. The CDR3: CASSLGGQGATDTQYF. The CDR3 region has the DNA TGCGCCAGCAGCTTGGGAGGACAGGGGGCAACAGATACGCAGTATTTT.

This CDR3 reads CASSPGGQYEQYF. CDR3 coding DNA: TGTGCCAGCAGCCCGGGGGGGCAATACGAGCAGTACTTC. The V call is TRBV11-2, the J call TRBJ2-7, with 8 bases that match TRBD2. V lost 5 bases and J lost 4; bases outside the gene matches: 4. CDR1 and CDR2 (germline): SGHAT, FQNNGV. This CDR3 contains 13 residues.

V is TRBV11-2 and J is TRBJ1-6; 7 bases fit TRBD1. This CDR3 region has 15 residues. Germline CDR1 SGHAT, CDR2 FQNNGV. Trimming at V came to 4 bases and at J to 6 bases, leaving 6 bases not matched to a gene. The CDR3 sequence is CASSSGQMVNSPLHF. CDR3 coding DNA: TGTGCCAGCAGCTCGGGACAGATGGTTAATTCACCCCTCCACTTT.

The rearrangement links TRBV11-3 to TRBJ2-1; D possibly corresponds to TRBD2 (5 bases). This CDR3 has 15 amino acids. Germline CDR1 SGHNT, CDR2 YENEEA. Trimming shortened V by 1 base and J by 8 bases, and 15 bases separated the two germline ends. The CDR3: CASSLVFGGLDEQFF. For the CDR3, the DNA is TGTGCCAGCAGCTTAGTATTTGGCGGACTGGATGAGCAGTTCTTC. Full variable domain (rest looked up from reference TRBV11-3 and TRBJ2-1): EAGVVQSPRYKIIEKKQPVAFWCNPISGHNTLYWYLQNLGQGPELLIRYENEEAVDDSQLPKDRFSAERLKGVDSTLKIQPAELGDSAVYLCASSLVFGGLDEQFFGPGTRLTVL.

This chain links TRBV7-2 with TRBJ2-1, with 11 bases aligning to TRBD2. Trimming took 3 bases from V and 10 from J; bases not matched to a gene: 11. This CDR3 has 16 residues. Looked up from germline, CDR1 is SGHTA and CDR2 is FQGNSA. As DNA, the CDR3 is TGTGCCAGCAGCTTCCTAGCGGGAGGCCCCCTCGGAGAGCAGTTCTTC. Translation gives CASSFLAGGPLGEQFF.

The chain recombines TRBV4-2 with TRBJ1-4; the D is unclear. Trimming removed 3 bases at V and 5 bases at J, with 10 bases between. The CDR3 has 14 residues. CDR1 and CDR2 (germline): LGHNA, YNFKEQ. CDR3 in amino acids: CASSQGVANEKLFF. In DNA, the CDR3 is TGTGCCAGCAGCCAGGGTGTAGCCAATGAAAAACTGTTTTTT.

The chain recombines TRBV21-1 with TRBJ2-3; TRBD2 reflects the table's D call only, with no check against the DNA. TRBV21-1 is annotated as a pseudogene. The CDR3 runs 16 residues. The chain's CDR3 is CASSNVSGQTTDTQYF. The CDR3 region has the DNA TGTGCCAGCAGCAATGTCAGCGGGCAAACAACAGATACGCAGTATTTT.

The chain has TRBV12-5 and TRBJ2-7; weak D call: TRBD1 (5 bases). CDR1 is LGHNT and CDR2 is FRNRAP in the germline V gene. The CDR3 sequence is 16 residues long. Trimming cost V 0 bases and J 4 bases, with 16 bases left between them. CDR3 in DNA: TGTGCTAGTGGTTTGGTACTCGGCAGGGAAGTGTACGAGCAGTACTTC. This sequence encodes CASGLVLGREVYEQYF.

The V call is TRBV5-4, the J call TRBJ1-5; D unresolved. The CDR3 contains 17 residues. Per germline, CDR1 SGHNT and CDR2 YYREEE (reference sequence). Between the trimmed V and J ends, which lost 1 base and 1 base, there was a span of 15 bases. The CDR3 DNA reads as TGTGCCAGCAGCTTGAGAGGCCCTCAGATGAGCAATCAGCCCCAGCATTTT. Its translation: CASSLRGPQMSNQPQHF.

The rearrangement uses TRBV9 and TRBJ2-3; D gene uncertain. This CDR3 is built from 13 residues. V lost 4 bases and J lost 1, with 7 bases in between. Germline V gene data show CDR1 as SGDLS and CDR2 as YYNGEE. CDR3 DNA: TGTGCCAGCAGCCCGCGTGGCACAGATACGCAGTATTTT. This translates into CASSPRGTDTQYF.

The chain is built from TRBV11-2 and TRBJ1-2; TRBD1 matches 8 bases. This CDR3 is built from 15 residues. Germline values: CDR1 SGHAT, CDR2 FQNNGV. The V segment lost 5 bases and the J segment 5 bases; nucleotides outside the gene matches: 10. CDR3 amino acids: CASSPLGQGWYGYTF. In nucleotides, the CDR3 is TGTGCCAGCAGCCCCCTAGGACAGGGATGGTATGGCTACACCTTC.

In this sample, this clone turned up once. The sample contains more than one DNA sequence encoding this CDR3. The chain is built from TRBV5-1 and TRBJ2-2, with 7 positions matching TRBD1. Per germline, CDR1 SGHRS and CDR2 YFSETQ. This CDR3 has 16 residues. J was trimmed by 0 bases and V by 4 bases; bases with no gene match: 6. CDR3 region: CASSPKGASNTGELFF. The CDR3 DNA sequence: TGCGCCAGCAGCCCTAAGGGGGCCTCGAACACCGGGGAGCTGTTTTTT. The variable domain in full, with the rest retrieved from reference TRBV5-1 and TRBJ2-2, is KAGVTQTPRYLIKTRGQQVTLSCSPISGHRSVSWYQQTPGQGLQFLFEYFSETQRNKGNFPGRFSGRQFSNSRSEMNVSTLELGDSALYLCASSPKGASNTGELFFGEGSRLTVL.

The V call is TRBV27, the J call TRBJ2-7; TRBD1 aligns across 10 bases. V gave up 6 bases and J gave up 4 bases; unmatched junction bases: 3. The V gene's germline CDR1 is MNHEY and CDR2 SMNVEV (reference sequence). The CDR3 runs 13 residues. The CDR3 DNA follows: TGTGCCAGCAGCACGGACAGGGGGTACGAGCAGTACTTC. It translates to CASSTDRGYEQYF.